The present entry profiles one TCR beta chain with its context. Antigen unknown. The data were obtained in a study of CD8+ T cells in alopecia areata. The study, taken as a whole, reports: Patients shared TCRs less clearly than mice did, possibly owing to HLA.

Reverse transcribed after extraction, RNA yielded cDNA as the sequencing template. Method: immunoSEQ multiplex PCR; TCRdb's copy keeps in-frame clones and lacks some. This table holds 30,000 to 40,000 clones, approximately 80% found once. This clonotype originated in a human donor with alopecia areata. What was sequenced was NKG2D-low CD8+ T cells sorted from blood.

CDR3 nucleotide sequence: TGTGCCAGCAGTTTGGGACTAGCGGGAAGGGGAAGCACAGATACGCAGTATTTT. Residues: CASSLGLAGRGSTDTQYF. V and J are TRBV27 and TRBJ2-3; 13 bases map to TRBD2. There are 18 residues in the CDR3. CDR1 and CDR2 (germline): MNHEY, SMNVEV (reference sequence). After removal of 3 bases from V and 0 bases from J, the junction contained 6 bases not matched to a gene.